Each of the 20 T cell receptor beta chains below was sequenced from the same sample in a study of shared clonotypes between healthy human individuals. Profiling relied on immunoSEQ multiplex PCR, and the TCRdb table lists in-frame clones only, not all of them. The sample shows about 1 million clones, roughly 80% of them seen only once. Sequenced sample: memory CD4+ T cells sorted from blood. Subset given: CD45RA-negative fraction. These receptor sequences come from a man between 18 and 29 years old in good health.

This rearrangement joins TRBV2 to TRBJ2-2; the match to TRBD2 covers 12 bases. Losses at the gene ends were 6 bases for V and 3 bases for J; bases not matched to a gene: 5. The CDR3 is 16 residues long. CDR1 and CDR2 from the germline V gene are SNHLY and FYNNEI. As DNA, the CDR3 is TGTGCCAGCAGGGGGGGACTAGCGGGTCACACCGGGGAGCTGTTTTTT. Residues: CASRGGLAGHTGELFF.

V is TRBV6-1 and J is TRBJ2-5; a possible D gene is TRBD2 (7 bases). V lost 2 bases and J lost 3, with 16 bases in between. Germline-derived CDR1 and CDR2 are MNHNS and SASEGT. CDR3 length: 16 residues. DNA of the CDR3: TGTGCCAGCAGTGAACGGGCGGGGGCCCTAAAAGAGACCCAGTACTTC. Translating gives CASSERAGALKETQYF.

This sequence joins TRBV30 and TRBJ1-5; 9 bases line up with TRBD1. CDR1 and CDR2 from the germline V gene are GTSNPN and SVGIG (reference sequence). The CDR3 covers 15 residues. V lost 0 bases and J lost 2; bases outside the gene matches: 2. The CDR3 nucleotides read TGTGCCTGGAGTGTTCGACAGGGGGGCAATCAGCCCCAGCATTTT. It encodes CAWSVRQGGNQPQHF.

The genes are TRBV7-8 and TRBJ2-7, with D perhaps TRBD2 (6 bases). This CDR3 has 14 amino acids. Trimming pared 5 bases from V and 1 base from J, leaving 12 bases between. The germline CDR1 and CDR2 sequences are SGHVS and FQNEAQ. The CDR3 DNA reads as TGTGCCAGCAGCCCCGGGAGTTATTCCTACGAGCAGTACTTC. It translates to CASSPGSYSYEQYF.

This rearrangement joins TRBV5-4 to TRBJ1-1; a possible D gene is TRBD1 (6 bases). The CDR3 runs 12 residues. V lost 2 bases to trimming and J lost 7 bases, with 9 bases between them. Germline V lookup: CDR1 SGHNT, CDR2 YYREEE (reference sequence). The CDR3 loop is CASSFGQYEAFF. CDR3 in DNA: TGTGCCAGCAGCTTTGGACAGTATGAAGCTTTCTTT.

This chain links TRBV4-3 with TRBJ2-2; D ambiguous. V lost 4 bases to trimming and J lost 2 bases, with 14 bases between them. The CDR3 covers 16 residues. From germline, CDR1 is LGHNA and CDR2 YSLEER. The CDR3 nucleotides read TGCGCCAGCAGCCCCAAGGCGGCTGGAAACACCGGGGAGCTGTTTTTT. Its protein is CASSPKAAGNTGELFF.

This clone has a handful of counts. V gene TRBV7-9 combines with J gene TRBJ2-3; 7 nucleotides line up with TRBD2. The junction had 2 bases not matched to a gene; V was cut back by 0 bases and J by 5 bases. Germline CDR1 is SEHNR and CDR2 is FQNEAQ (reference sequence). The CDR3 is 14 amino acids. The CDR3 DNA is TGTGCCAGCAGCTTAGCTGGGAGGGGAGATACGCAGTATTTT. It specifies CASSLAGRGDTQYF.

This clone has only a few counts. The chain carries TRBV6-5 and TRBJ1-2, with 9 bases fitting TRBD1. J gave up 8 bases and V 2 bases, and 3 bases lay outside the gene matches. CDR3 size: 13 residues. The germline gives CDR1 MNHEY, CDR2 SVGAGI. The CDR3 spells CASSYRTGGGYTF. The DNA for the CDR3 is TGTGCCAGCAGTTACCGAACAGGGGGCGGCTACACCTTC.

CDR3 loop: CASSIRPGANVLTF. CDR3 coding DNA: TGTGCCAGTAGTATTAGACCTGGGGCCAACGTCCTGACTTTC. V usage is TRBV19 and J usage is TRBJ2-6; D call uncertain. Germline V gene sequence: CDR1 LNHDA, CDR2 SQIVND (reference sequence). This CDR3 has 14 amino acids. Trimming took off 3 bases at V and 2 bases at J, with 5 bases between the two ends.

The rearrangement uses TRBV27 and TRBJ1-6, with unresolved D. V lost 5 bases and J 2 bases, leaving 10 bases between the germline ends. This CDR3 is built from 15 residues. Germline values: CDR1 MNHEY, CDR2 SMNVEV (reference sequence). The CDR3 region has the DNA TGTGCCAGCAGTCTGGCTGGGACCTATAATTCACCCCTCCACTTT. This gives the protein CASSLAGTYNSPLHF.

The V and J genes are TRBV7-8 and TRBJ2-3; D is possibly TRBD2 (6 bases). The CDR3 is made up of 16 amino acids. Germline CDR1 is SGHVS and CDR2 is FQNEAQ. Trimming cost V 3 bases and J 2 bases, with 15 bases left between them. This chain's CDR3 is CASSLGLPPSTDTQYF. CDR3 bases: TGTGCCAGCAGCTTGGGACTCCCTCCCTCCACAGATACGCAGTATTTT.

The chain employs TRBV4-3 and TRBJ1-3; 9 bases line up with TRBD1. Germline values: CDR1 LGHNA, CDR2 YSLEER. The CDR3 sequence is 17 residues long. The junction had 8 bases not matched to a gene; V was cut back by 3 bases and J by 2 bases. CDR3 sequence: CASSHRDRVEAGNTIYF. The CDR3 DNA reads as TGCGCCAGCAGCCACCGGGACAGGGTAGAAGCTGGAAACACCATATATTTT.

The chain couples TRBV5-4 to TRBJ2-1, with D possibly TRBD2 on 5 matching bases. Per germline, CDR1 SGHNT and CDR2 YYREEE (reference sequence). This CDR3 is built from 15 residues. The V and J ends lost 0 bases and 4 bases respectively, with 11 bases between them. CDR3 amino acids: CASSLGRTVYNEQFF. For the CDR3, the DNA is TGTGCCAGCAGCTTGGGACGGACTGTTTACAATGAGCAGTTCTTC.

V gene TRBV19 combines with J gene TRBJ2-7, with 9 bases aligning to TRBD1. Looked up from germline, CDR1 is LNHDA and CDR2 is SQIVND (reference sequence). The CDR3 covers 16 residues. V lost 6 bases and J lost 6; bases outside the gene matches: 15. CDR3 in DNA: TGTGCCAGTAGCTTACCCCCGGGACAGGGAAAAATCGAGCAGTACTTC. Translated, it gives CASSLPPGQGKIEQYF.

The V call is TRBV18, the J call TRBJ2-5; a weak D match, TRBD2 (6 bases). The CDR3 loop spans 14 amino acids. Trimming took 2 bases from V and 0 from J, leaving 7 bases between them. The germline CDR1 and CDR2 sequences are KGHSH and LQKENI. The CDR3 DNA reads as TGTGCCAGCTCACCAGGACTAAACCAAGAGACCCAGTACTTC. Its protein is CASSPGLNQETQYF.

The genes are TRBV6-6 and TRBJ1-2, with 7 bases identical to TRBD1. The CDR3 runs to 16 residues. Germline-derived CDR1 and CDR2 are MNHNY and SVGAGI (reference sequence). V lost 6 bases and J lost 4; bases outside the gene matches: 14. Written as DNA, the CDR3 is TGTGCCAGCAGCCCATACCCACCGACAGGGACCTATGGCTACACCTTC. Translation gives CASSPYPPTGTYGYTF.

CDR3 in DNA: TGTGCCTGGAGGGCAGACTGGGGCCAGTTCTTC. Translating it yields CAWRADWGQFF. The rearrangement uses TRBV30 and TRBJ2-1, with D perhaps TRBD1 (5 bases). Germline CDR1 and CDR2: GTSNPN and SVGIG (reference sequence). CDR3 size: 11 residues. V was shortened by 3 bases and J by 13 bases, with 13 bases between the two germline ends.

This clone was seen more than once but under ten times. The V and J genes are TRBV5-8 and TRBJ1-2; possibly TRBD1 for D (5 bases). Trimming took 1 base from V and 4 from J, leaving 23 bases between them. The CDR3 contains 18 residues. Germline V lookup: CDR1 SGHTS, CDR2 YDEGEE. CDR3 coding DNA: TGTGCCAGCAGCTTGATAGTTTGGGGGGATACCTATATCTATGGCTACACCTTC. Translated, it gives CASSLIVWGDTYIYGYTF.

The genes are TRBV27 and TRBJ2-3; TRBD2 agrees at 9 bases. After removal of 6 bases from V and 5 bases from J, the junction contained 6 bases not matched to a gene. The V gene's germline CDR1 is MNHEY and CDR2 SMNVEV (reference sequence). This CDR3 has 14 amino acids. The chain's CDR3 is CASRRAGGGDTQYF. CDR3 in DNA: TGTGCCAGCAGGCGAGCGGGGGGAGGAGATACGCAGTATTTT.

This chain links TRBV7-2 with TRBJ2-5, with 7 bases lining up with TRBD1. The V segment lost 4 bases and the J segment 14 bases; nucleotides outside the gene matches: 10. CDR3 length: 12 residues. From germline, CDR1 is SGHTA and CDR2 FQGNSA. The CDR3 DNA is TGTGCCAGCAGCTACAACCAGGGGGTCCATTACTTC. Protein sequence: CASSYNQGVHYF.